The rows below give T cell receptor beta chains drawn from one sample of a study of cytomegalovirus exposure and HLA in healthy donors. The method was immunoSEQ multiplex PCR; TCRdb's version includes in-frame clones alone and lacks a portion of them. The table lists 150,000 to 200,000 clones, roughly 80% of them singletons. Sequencing was carried out using PBMCs. All receptors come from a female donor in good health and CMV-seronegative. CDR3s include the opening cysteine and the closing phenylalanine or tryptophan.

TRBJ1-4	TRBV7-2	14	CASSLARGGEKLFF
TRBJ2-7	TRBV5-1	19	CASSLGAGTGGSRYYEQYF
TRBJ2-1	TRBV5-1	15	CASSLGGRTYNEQFF
TRBJ2-5	TRBV19	14	CASSPGTGAETQYF
TRBJ1-2	TRBV5-1	14	CASSLEQGLYGYTF
TRBJ2-1	TRBV2	16	CASSEARGGAYNEQFF
TRBJ1-1	TRBV19	12	CASSIGNTEAFF
TRBJ2-3	TRBV18	15	CASSHRQWAEDTQYF
TRBJ2-7	TRBV6-6	15	CASSPGQVDSYEQYF
TRBJ2-7	TRBV2	15	CASRQAGGGSYEQYF
TRBJ1-1	TRBV5-1	14	CASSRDTGNTEAFF
TRBJ1-2	TRBV10-3	14	CAIRYTGTGSGYTF
TRBJ1-2	TRBV5-1	12	CASSPQEYGYTF
TRBJ2-1	TRBV18	12	CASSPGLNEQFF
TRBJ1-3	TRBV4-1	16	CASSQDDRRPGNTIYF
TRBJ1-2	TRBV6-6	15	CASSYSTGDPYGYTF
TRBJ1-2	TRBV6-5	14	CASSYSEGAEGYTF
TRBJ1-1	TRBV18	12	CASSPPGQGPFF
TRBJ2-3	TRBV7-9	15	CASSTTSGSTDTQYF
TRBJ1-2	TRBV2	15	CASSVGTGGNYGYTF
TRBJ2-2	TRBV25-1	16	CASSRGQGANTGELFF
TRBJ2-2	TRBV5-1	16	CASSLVAGGPTGELFF
TRBJ1-1	TRBV6-1	14	CASSGAGGSSEAFF
TRBJ2-7	TRBV9	14	CASSVSPTYYEQYF
TRBJ1-2	TRBV29-1	15	CSVEKILQGDYGYTF
TRBJ1-3	TRBV6-6	16	CASSQDRGDYGNTIYF
TRBJ2-7	TRBV5-6	15	CASRTDRGGNYEQYF
TRBJ2-7	TRBV9	14	CASSVGQVYYEQYF
TRBJ2-7	TRBV5-4	14	CASSLVGQGARQYF
TRBJ2-4	TRBV9	15	CASSPSTGSASIQYF
TRBJ2-3	TRBV30	12	CAWELGTDTQYF
TRBJ2-5	TRBV29-1	15	CSVEEGGRRRETQYF
TRBJ1-5	TRBV5-1	14	CASSPGGPDQPQHF
TRBJ2-7	TRBV5-6	15	CASSLGGQGVYEQYF
TRBJ2-7	TRBV7-8	14	CASRRGTGGYEQYF
TRBJ1-1	TRBV19	14	CASRWGLPNTEAFF
TRBJ1-2	TRBV29-1	13	CSVEVLSNYGYTF
TRBJ2-3	TRBV12-5	13	CASGFTSTDTQYF
TRBJ2-7	TRBV30	17	CAWSGVGRSGRRYEQYF
TRBJ2-7	TRBV18	16	CASSLQGGLTSYEQYF
TRBJ2-5	TRBV18	15	CASSVGTFIAETQYF